The present T cell receptor (beta chain) was sequenced within a study of blood T cell repertoires in COVID-19. Germline V lookup: CDR1 SEHNR, CDR2 FQNEAQ (reference sequence). The CDR3 is made up of 18 amino acids. The junction had 11 bases not matched to a gene; V was cut back by 1 base and J by 5 bases. As handled by the study authors: Counts of nucleated cells, estimated from reference gene primer amplification, were obtained. The repertoire was sequenced with immunoSEQ multiplex PCR; TCRdb's copy has only in-frame clones and lacks some. The D gene and trimming were derived from the DNA, and the V and J assignments and clone size from that table. This sample has a few hundred thousand clones, with around 81% found just once.

The sequence was collected from a woman aged 25-40 years who had recovered from COVID-19. Sample: peripheral blood. This chain links TRBV7-9 with TRBJ2-1; 10 bases map to TRBD1. Here the CDR3 reads CASSLGSTLTGGHNEQFF. The CDR3 DNA sequence: TGTGCCAGCAGCTTAGGGTCTACTTTGACAGGGGGCCACAATGAGCAGTTCTTC. The whole variable domain, filled in from reference TRBV7-9 and TRBJ2-1, reads DTGVSQNPRHKITKRGQNVTFRCDPISEHNRLYWYRQTLGQGPEFLTYFQNEAQLEKSRLLSDRFSAERPKGSFSTLEIQRTEQGDSAMYLCASSLGSTLTGGHNEQFFGPGTRLTVL.